The rows below give T cell receptor beta chains drawn from one sample of a study of immune evolution from preneoplasia to lung adenocarcinoma. Profiled with immunoSEQ multiplex PCR; TCRdb holds only in-frame clones, not every one. Counted here are over a thousand clones, about 80% occurring once; the ten biggest clones make up 25% to 30%. Material: FFPE adjacent normal lung tissue. These receptors were collected from a person in their 60s with lung adenocarcinoma. The CDR3 runs from the conserved cysteine through the conserved F or W. D genes are given only for firm matches. Clone size is not always given. Where it is, it says once, few, many or a class for expanded clones.

abundance: .
j_gene: TRBJ1-6
d_gene: .
v_gene: TRBV5-1
len: 14
CDR3nt: TGCGCCAGCAGCTTAGGGAGCCCGAATTCACCCCTCCACTTT
CDR3aa: CASSLGSPNSPLHF

abundance: .
j_gene: TRBJ1-1
d_gene: .
v_gene: TRBV10-3
len: 18
CDR3nt: TGTGCCATCAGTGAGTGGAAGGGCGGGGAATTAGAGAACACTGAAGCTTTCTTT
CDR3aa: CAISEWKGGELENTEAFF

abundance: .
j_gene: TRBJ1-2
d_gene: TRBD1
v_gene: TRBV28
len: 12
CDR3nt: TGTGCCAGCAGGACAGGGGGCTATGGCTACACCTTC
CDR3aa: CASRTGGYGYTF

abundance: .
j_gene: TRBJ2-4
d_gene: .
v_gene: TRBV5-4
len: 15
CDR3nt: TGTGCCAGCAGCTTGTCTGCGGCTGAAGGGAACATTCAGTACTTC
CDR3aa: CASSLSAAEGNIQYF

abundance: .
j_gene: TRBJ2-1
d_gene: .
v_gene: TRBV7-2
len: 13
CDR3nt: TGTGCCAGCAGCTTAGATTTTTCTAATGAGCAGTTCTTC
CDR3aa: CASSLDFSNEQFF

abundance: few
j_gene: TRBJ2-5
d_gene: .
v_gene: TRBV25-1
len: 13
CDR3nt: TGTGCCAGCAGTGAAAAGGGGGAAGAGACCCAGTACTTC
CDR3aa: CASSEKGEETQYF

abundance: .
j_gene: TRBJ2-7
d_gene: .
v_gene: TRBV11-2
len: 14
CDR3nt: TGTGCCAGCAGGACCCCCAGGAGCTCCTACGAGCAGTACTTC
CDR3aa: CASRTPRSSYEQYF

abundance: .
j_gene: TRBJ1-4
d_gene: .
v_gene: TRBV7-7
len: 15
CDR3nt: TGTGCCAGCAGCTTATCCCAGGGTCCTAATGAAAAACTGTTTTTT
CDR3aa: CASSLSQGPNEKLFF

abundance: .
j_gene: TRBJ1-6
d_gene: TRBD1
v_gene: TRBV7-3
len: 18
CDR3nt: TGTGCCAGCAGTTTCCTAGAAGAACCGGGACAGGGAAATTCACCCCTCCACTTT
CDR3aa: CASSFLEEPGQGNSPLHF

abundance: .
j_gene: TRBJ1-5
d_gene: .
v_gene: TRBV19
len: 13
CDR3nt: TGTGCCAGTAGAATGGCGAGCAATCAGCCCCAGCATTTT
CDR3aa: CASRMASNQPQHF

abundance: once
j_gene: TRBJ1-1
d_gene: .
v_gene: TRBV6-6
len: 14
CDR3nt: TGTGCCAGCAGTCAAGGGGGTTTTAACACTGAAGCTTTCTTT
CDR3aa: CASSQGGFNTEAFF

abundance: few
j_gene: TRBJ1-5
d_gene: .
v_gene: TRBV6-6
len: 14
CDR3nt: TGTGCCAGCAGCCTACTCCCCTCCGATCAGCCCCAGCATTTT
CDR3aa: CASSLLPSDQPQHF

abundance: .
j_gene: TRBJ2-7
d_gene: TRBD1
v_gene: TRBV6-4
len: 16
CDR3nt: TGTGCCAGCAGTGACTCGGGTGGGACAGGGTCCCACGAGCAGTACTTC
CDR3aa: CASSDSGGTGSHEQYF

abundance: .
j_gene: TRBJ2-7
d_gene: TRBD1
v_gene: TRBV30
len: 13
CDR3nt: TGTGCCTGGACCAATGGACAGGACGAGGAGCAGTACTTC
CDR3aa: CAWTNGQDEEQYF

abundance: .
j_gene: TRBJ2-7
d_gene: .
v_gene: TRBV29-1
len: 11
CDR3nt: TGCAGCGTTTTTACGGCCTACGAGCAGTACTTC
CDR3aa: CSVFTAYEQYF

abundance: .
j_gene: TRBJ2-7
d_gene: TRBD1
v_gene: TRBV6-1
len: 14
CDR3nt: TGTGCCAGCAGTGAAGTGGGGGACAGATACGAGCAGTACTTC
CDR3aa: CASSEVGDRYEQYF

abundance: .
j_gene: TRBJ1-4
d_gene: TRBD1
v_gene: TRBV7-7
len: 15
CDR3nt: TGTGCCAGCAGCGCCCCCCGGGACAGCAATGAAAAACTGTTTTTT
CDR3aa: CASSAPRDSNEKLFF

abundance: .
j_gene: TRBJ1-1
d_gene: .
v_gene: TRBV6-6
len: 12
CDR3nt: TGTGCCAGCAGTTACCGGCTTACTGAAGCTTTCTTT
CDR3aa: CASSYRLTEAFF

abundance: .
j_gene: TRBJ2-7
d_gene: .
v_gene: TRBV28
len: 12
CDR3nt: TGTGCCAGCAGTTTATGGCAGTACGAGCAGTACTTC
CDR3aa: CASSLWQYEQYF

abundance: .
j_gene: TRBJ1-6
d_gene: .
v_gene: TRBV30
len: 11
CDR3nt: TGTGCCTGGAGGGCCGGTTCACCCCTCCACTTT
CDR3aa: CAWRAGSPLHF

abundance: .
j_gene: TRBJ2-3
d_gene: TRBD1
v_gene: TRBV6-5
len: 15
CDR3nt: TGTGCCAGCAGTTACTCGGGACAGTGGACAGATACGCAGTATTTT
CDR3aa: CASSYSGQWTDTQYF

abundance: .
j_gene: TRBJ2-6
d_gene: TRBD1
v_gene: TRBV9
len: 16
CDR3nt: TGTGCCAGCAGCGCGAACAGGGGGGCTGGGGCCAACGTCCTGACTTTC
CDR3aa: CASSANRGAGANVLTF

abundance: few
j_gene: TRBJ2-7
d_gene: TRBD1
v_gene: TRBV19
len: 13
CDR3nt: TGTGCCAGTAGTAGGGACAGCTCCTACGAGCAGTACTTC
CDR3aa: CASSRDSSYEQYF

abundance: once
j_gene: TRBJ2-5
d_gene: .
v_gene: TRBV19
len: 15
CDR3nt: TGTGCCAGTAGTATGGTGGGCCAGGGGCGAGAGACCCAGTACTTC
CDR3aa: CASSMVGQGRETQYF

abundance: once
j_gene: TRBJ1-3
d_gene: .
v_gene: TRBV4-1
len: 15
CDR3nt: TGCGCCAGCGCCCCCAGGGGAATCGCTGGAAACACCATATATTTT
CDR3aa: CASAPRGIAGNTIYF

abundance: .
j_gene: TRBJ2-7
d_gene: TRBD2
v_gene: TRBV29-1
len: 13
CDR3nt: TGCAGCGTTGGGGAGGGGTCGACGTACGAGCAGTACTTC
CDR3aa: CSVGEGSTYEQYF

abundance: .
j_gene: TRBJ1-5
d_gene: .
v_gene: TRBV30
len: 13
CDR3nt: TGTGCCTGGAGTGTACAGCCCGATCAGCCCCAGCATTTT
CDR3aa: CAWSVQPDQPQHF

abundance: .
j_gene: TRBJ1-2
d_gene: TRBD1
v_gene: TRBV28
len: 14
CDR3nt: TGTGCCAGCAGCCGGACAGGTGTTAACTATGGCTACACCTTC
CDR3aa: CASSRTGVNYGYTF

abundance: few
j_gene: TRBJ1-2
d_gene: TRBD1
v_gene: TRBV27
len: 16
CDR3nt: TGTGCCAGCAGTTTAGCTTCGACAGGGTCCGGCTATGGCTACACCTTC
CDR3aa: CASSLASTGSGYGYTF

abundance: .
j_gene: TRBJ1-5
d_gene: TRBD1
v_gene: TRBV7-9
len: 14
CDR3nt: TGTGCCACCTCAACAGGGGTACAAGATCAGCCCCAGCATTTT
CDR3aa: CATSTGVQDQPQHF

abundance: few
j_gene: TRBJ2-2
d_gene: .
v_gene: TRBV5-1
len: 17
CDR3nt: TGCGCCAGCAGCTTGCTCATTACAGGCCCTAACACCGGGGAGCTGTTTTTT
CDR3aa: CASSLLITGPNTGELFF

abundance: .
j_gene: TRBJ1-1
d_gene: .
v_gene: TRBV5-1
len: 14
CDR3nt: TGCGCCAGCAGGGCTAGGGGGGTGAACACTGAAGCTTTCTTT
CDR3aa: CASRARGVNTEAFF

abundance: .
j_gene: TRBJ2-3
d_gene: .
v_gene: TRBV5-1
len: 16
CDR3nt: TGCGCCAGCAGCCCGGGACACCATGGGGGTACAGATACGCAGTATTTT
CDR3aa: CASSPGHHGGTDTQYF

abundance: .
j_gene: TRBJ2-5
d_gene: TRBD1
v_gene: TRBV23-1
len: 13
CDR3nt: TGCGCCAGCAGGGGGGACAGCCAAGAGACCCAGTACTTC
CDR3aa: CASRGDSQETQYF

abundance: .
j_gene: TRBJ1-3
d_gene: TRBD1
v_gene: TRBV28
len: 16
CDR3nt: TGTGCCAGCCGGAAACAGGGGGTCCGCTCTGGAAACACCATATATTTT
CDR3aa: CASRKQGVRSGNTIYF

abundance: .
j_gene: TRBJ1-5
d_gene: .
v_gene: TRBV30
len: 18
CDR3nt: TGTGCCTGGAGACCCAACGTGACCGGACAGACATTATTACAGCCCCAGCATTTT
CDR3aa: CAWRPNVTGQTLLQPQHF

abundance: .
j_gene: TRBJ1-3
d_gene: TRBD1
v_gene: TRBV30
len: 16
CDR3nt: TGTGGGGCCGGGACAGGGGTGTTTTACTCTGGAAACACCATATATTTT
CDR3aa: CGAGTGVFYSGNTIYF

abundance: .
j_gene: TRBJ1-1
d_gene: .
v_gene: TRBV4-1
len: 15
CDR3nt: TGCGCCAGCAGCCAAGATGGGGGGGCTGGCACTGAAGCTTTCTTT
CDR3aa: CASSQDGGAGTEAFF

abundance: .
j_gene: TRBJ1-2
d_gene: .
v_gene: TRBV5-4
len: 14
CDR3nt: TGTGCCAGCAGCTTGACAGGCAGGGGATGGGGCTACACCTTC
CDR3aa: CASSLTGRGWGYTF

abundance: once
j_gene: TRBJ1-3
d_gene: TRBD1
v_gene: TRBV7-2
len: 15
CDR3nt: TGTGCCAGCAGCTTAGTGACAGGGGTGGGAAACACCATATATTTT
CDR3aa: CASSLVTGVGNTIYF

abundance: .
j_gene: TRBJ1-1
d_gene: .
v_gene: TRBV30
len: 14
CDR3nt: TGTGCCTGGAGTAGGCAACCCGGGCACACTGAAGCTTTCTTT
CDR3aa: CAWSRQPGHTEAFF

abundance: .
j_gene: TRBJ2-7
d_gene: .
v_gene: TRBV11-2
len: 14
CDR3nt: TGTGCCAGCAGCCTTAGGACAGAGTGGGCCGAGCAGTACTTC
CDR3aa: CASSLRTEWAEQYF

abundance: .
j_gene: TRBJ2-7
d_gene: TRBD1
v_gene: TRBV28
len: 13
CDR3nt: TGTGCCAGCAGGGGACAGGCAACCTACGAGCAGTACTTC
CDR3aa: CASRGQATYEQYF

abundance: .
j_gene: TRBJ2-7
d_gene: .
v_gene: TRBV27
len: 16
CDR3nt: TGTGCCAGCAGTCCACTCAGGGTCCGGGTAGTTGACGAGCAGTACTTC
CDR3aa: CASSPLRVRVVDEQYF

abundance: .
j_gene: TRBJ2-7
d_gene: .
v_gene: TRBV5-4
len: 14
CDR3nt: TGTGCCAGCAGCCTACAGGGCTCCTCCTACGAGCAGTACTTC
CDR3aa: CASSLQGSSYEQYF

abundance: few
j_gene: TRBJ2-7
d_gene: TRBD2
v_gene: TRBV10-3
len: 16
CDR3nt: TGTGCCATCAGTGATCCCCCGGGAGGGAGAGGCTACGAGCAGTACTTC
CDR3aa: CAISDPPGGRGYEQYF

abundance: .
j_gene: TRBJ2-3
d_gene: TRBD2
v_gene: TRBV5-4
len: 16
CDR3nt: TGTGCCAGCAGCTTGTACGAGCAGCGGGGTACAGATACGCAGTATTTT
CDR3aa: CASSLYEQRGTDTQYF

abundance: once
j_gene: TRBJ1-6
d_gene: .
v_gene: TRBV30
len: 14
CDR3nt: TGTGCCTGGATTCGGGGCGGCTATAATTCACCCCTCCACTTT
CDR3aa: CAWIRGGYNSPLHF

abundance: .
j_gene: TRBJ2-1
d_gene: .
v_gene: TRBV28
len: 13
CDR3nt: TGTGCCAGCAGTGGGGACCGGTACAATGAGCAGTTCTTC
CDR3aa: CASSGDRYNEQFF

abundance: .
j_gene: TRBJ2-7
d_gene: TRBD1
v_gene: TRBV6-5
len: 12
CDR3nt: TGTGCCAGCAGACAGGGGGCCTACGAGCAGTACTTC
CDR3aa: CASRQGAYEQYF

abundance: .
j_gene: TRBJ1-6
d_gene: .
v_gene: TRBV25-1
len: 13
CDR3nt: TGTGCCAGCAGTGTAGATTCTAGTTCACCCCTCCACTTT
CDR3aa: CASSVDSSSPLHF

abundance: .
j_gene: TRBJ2-4
d_gene: .
v_gene: TRBV28
len: 18
CDR3nt: TGTGCCAGCAGTAACGTCTTCGACGACTTCATAACCAAAAACATTCAGTACTTC
CDR3aa: CASSNVFDDFITKNIQYF

abundance: .
j_gene: TRBJ2-2
d_gene: .
v_gene: TRBV2
len: 13
CDR3nt: TGTGCCAGCAGGCTGCCTCCTGCCGGGGAGCTGTTTTTT
CDR3aa: CASRLPPAGELFF

abundance: few
j_gene: TRBJ2-5
d_gene: .
v_gene: TRBV27
len: 14
CDR3nt: TGTGCCAGCAGTTTCAGAGGACAGTTAGAGACCCAGTACTTC
CDR3aa: CASSFRGQLETQYF

abundance: .
j_gene: TRBJ1-1
d_gene: .
v_gene: TRBV29-1
len: 14
CDR3nt: TGCAGCGCCGTCCTTGGGCTCGGGAACACTGAAGCTTTCTTT
CDR3aa: CSAVLGLGNTEAFF